The 2 T cell receptor beta chains listed next were all sequenced from one sample in a study of CD8 T cells in Susac syndrome. An amount of RNA that ranged from roughly 0.5 to 1 ug was reverse transcribed with random hexamers. TCRdb reprocessed the immunoSEQ multiplex PCR reads with MiXCR, giving one entry per CDR3 protein. The repertoire holds about 52,000 distinct CDR3 sequences, with roughly 93% as singletons. The sequenced sample consisted of CD8+ T cells from PBMCs. The receptors here all came from a human donor with multiple sclerosis.

J is TRBJ1-2 and V is TRBV7-2; possibly TRBD1 for D (5 bases). CDR1 is SGHTA, CDR2 FQGNSA, per germline. CDR3 size: 14 residues. The V end lost 5 bases, the J end lost 2 bases, and 12 bases lay between the germline ends. CDR3: CASSPVAGNYGYTF. The DNA for the CDR3 is TGTGCCAGCAGCCCCGTGGCAGGGAACTATGGCTACACCTTC.

V is TRBV6-2 or TRBV6-3 and J is TRBJ2-3; TRBD2 agrees at 10 bases. The CDR3 runs to 15 residues. V dropped 2 bases and J dropped 4; count of bases not matched to a gene: 3. Germline loops: CDR1 MNHEY, CDR2 SVGEGT. CDR3 nucleotides: TGTGCCAGCAGTTACAGCGGGGGGGGCCCAGATACGCAGTATTTT. Translation gives CASSYSGGGPDTQYF.